One T cell receptor (beta chain) is described in this entry. Its target is unknown. This specimen comes from a study of cytomegalovirus exposure and HLA in healthy donors. Study in general: Inside one of the first data releases sat roughly 80 million unique TCRs taken from HLA-typed donors. General study points: Rarity marked most TCR sequences, yet some public TCRs occurred in many donors. Highly shared sequence variants in one cluster were likely a sequencing artifact.

V was trimmed by 0 bases and J by 5 bases, leaving 17 bases between them. Germline V gene data show CDR1 as SGHRS and CDR2 as YFSETQ. The CDR3 extends over 16 amino acids. Primers: 60 Vbeta forward and 13 Jbeta reverse. Assay: immunoSEQ multiplex PCR; the TCRdb copy retains only in-frame clones and omits some. Its table lists around 44,000 clones. The chain couples TRBV5-1 to TRBJ1-1; D might be TRBD1 (5 bases). The sequence was obtained from a male donor in good health and CMV-seropositive. The sequenced material came from PBMCs. CDR3 DNA sequence: TGCGCCAGCAGCTTGGTTCCCCAGGGTGTATGGACTGAAGCTTTCTTT. Translation gives CASSLVPQGVWTEAFF.